This T cell receptor beta chain was captured in a study of T cells after yellow fever vaccination. This clonotype has more than one count but fewer than ten. Its antigen is not known. Findings and caveats of the study: Contaminants from the bulk population, in the form of abundant clonotypes, could be found in FACS-sorted repertoires.

V lost 9 bases to trimming and J lost 6 bases, with 16 bases between them. Germline CDR1 reads SGHNT; CDR2 reads YYREEE (reference sequence). The CDR3 is 12 residues long. TCRdb reanalysed the 5' RACE reads using MiXCR and keeps one entry per CDR3 protein. The top ten hold approximately 39% of the sample, which has 95,000 to 100,000 distinct CDR3 sequences, roughly 6% seen once. This specimen consisted of CD8+ T cells sorted from PBMCs, obtained 10 days after the yellow fever booster vaccination. The chain links TRBV5-4 to TRBJ2-7, with a possible D match to TRBD2 (5 bases). The sequence was collected from a man between 18 and 29 years old who received the YFV17D yellow fever vaccine. CDR3 sequence reads: CATAGEGPEQYV. The CDR3 bases are TGTGCCACCGCCGGGGAAGGGCCCGAGCAGTACGTC.